This TCR beta chain is drawn from a study of blood T cell repertoires in COVID-19. Study-level information: The origin of the acute and convalescent COVID-19 samples was the United States, Italy and Spain. PBMCs, B-cell-depleted T cells, or T cells provided the cDNA or gDNA that made up the material.

Germline loops: CDR1 MDHEN, CDR2 SYDVKM. The CDR3 runs to 13 residues. V was shortened by 8 bases and J by 4 bases, with 14 bases between the two germline ends. The authors' processing: Estimated nucleated cell counts came from reference gene primer amplification. Clones were sequenced by immunoSEQ multiplex PCR, and TCRdb holds only the in-frame ones, with some missing. That table furnishes V, J and clone size, whereas the DNA furnished D and trimming. Among about 91,000 clones listed, 70% to 90% were seen once. The V call is TRBV28, the J call TRBJ1-2, with D maybe TRBD1 (5 bases). Sequenced: peripheral blood. The sequence was obtained from a man between 70 and 80 years old with acute or convalescent COVID-19. The CDR3 region is CASGGGAGYGYTF. In DNA, the CDR3 is TGTGCCAGCGGGGGGGGTGCGGGCTATGGCTACACCTTC.